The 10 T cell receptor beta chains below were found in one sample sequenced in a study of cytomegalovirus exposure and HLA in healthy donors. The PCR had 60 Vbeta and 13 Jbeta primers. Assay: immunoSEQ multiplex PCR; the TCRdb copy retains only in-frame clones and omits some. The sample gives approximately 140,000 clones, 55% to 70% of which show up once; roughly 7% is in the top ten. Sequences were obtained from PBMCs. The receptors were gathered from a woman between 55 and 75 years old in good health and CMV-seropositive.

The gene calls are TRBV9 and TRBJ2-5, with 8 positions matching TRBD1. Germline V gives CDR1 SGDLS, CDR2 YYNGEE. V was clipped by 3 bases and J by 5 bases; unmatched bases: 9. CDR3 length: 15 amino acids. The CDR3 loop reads CASSERDRPHETQYF. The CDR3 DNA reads TGTGCCAGCAGCGAGAGGGACAGGCCCCACGAGACCCAGTACTTC.

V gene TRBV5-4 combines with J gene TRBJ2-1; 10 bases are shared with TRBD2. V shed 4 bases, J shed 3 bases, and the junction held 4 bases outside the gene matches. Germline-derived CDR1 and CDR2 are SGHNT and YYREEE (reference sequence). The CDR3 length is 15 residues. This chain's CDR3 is CASSPTSGNYNEQFF. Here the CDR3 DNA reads TGTGCCAGCAGCCCTACTAGCGGGAACTACAATGAGCAGTTCTTC. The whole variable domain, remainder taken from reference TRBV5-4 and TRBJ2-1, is ETGVTQSPTHLIKTRGQQVTLRCSSQSGHNTVSWYQQALGQGPQFIFQYYREEENGRGNFPPRFSGLQFPNYSSELNVNALELDDSALYLCASSPTSGNYNEQFFGPGTRLTVL.

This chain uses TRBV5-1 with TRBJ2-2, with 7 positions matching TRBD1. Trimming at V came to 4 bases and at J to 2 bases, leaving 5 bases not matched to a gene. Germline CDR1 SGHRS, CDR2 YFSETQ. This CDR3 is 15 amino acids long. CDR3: CASSEGQINTGELFF. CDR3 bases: TGCGCCAGCAGCGAGGGACAGATTAACACCGGGGAGCTGTTTTTT.

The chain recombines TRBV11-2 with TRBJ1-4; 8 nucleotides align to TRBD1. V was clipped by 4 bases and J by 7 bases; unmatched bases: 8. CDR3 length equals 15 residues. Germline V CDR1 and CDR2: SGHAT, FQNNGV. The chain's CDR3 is CASSWTGSSSEKLFF. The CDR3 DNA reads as TGTGCCAGCAGCTGGACAGGGTCCTCAAGTGAAAAACTGTTTTTT.

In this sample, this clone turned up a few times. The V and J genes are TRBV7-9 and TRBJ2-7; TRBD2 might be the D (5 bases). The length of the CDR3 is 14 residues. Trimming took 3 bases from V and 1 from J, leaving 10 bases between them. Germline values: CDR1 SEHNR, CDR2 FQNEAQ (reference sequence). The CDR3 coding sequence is TGTGCCAGCAGCTTGGAAAGCGGTTCCTACGAGCAGTACTTC. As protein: CASSLESGSYEQYF.

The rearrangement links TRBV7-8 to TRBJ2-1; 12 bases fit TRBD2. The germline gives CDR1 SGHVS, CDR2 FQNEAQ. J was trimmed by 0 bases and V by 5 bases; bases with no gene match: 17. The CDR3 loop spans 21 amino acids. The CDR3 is CASSPRAWGLAGLLSYNEQFF. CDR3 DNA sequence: TGTGCCAGCAGCCCGCGGGCATGGGGACTAGCGGGTCTGCTCTCCTACAATGAGCAGTTCTTC.

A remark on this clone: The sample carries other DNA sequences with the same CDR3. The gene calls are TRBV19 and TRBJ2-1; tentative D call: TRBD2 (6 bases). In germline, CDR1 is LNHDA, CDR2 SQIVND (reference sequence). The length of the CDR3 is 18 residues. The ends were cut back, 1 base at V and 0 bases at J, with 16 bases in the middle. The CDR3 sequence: CASSIGGGTPSSYNEQFF. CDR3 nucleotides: TGTGCCAGTAGTATAGGGGGAGGAACCCCGAGCTCCTACAATGAGCAGTTCTTC.

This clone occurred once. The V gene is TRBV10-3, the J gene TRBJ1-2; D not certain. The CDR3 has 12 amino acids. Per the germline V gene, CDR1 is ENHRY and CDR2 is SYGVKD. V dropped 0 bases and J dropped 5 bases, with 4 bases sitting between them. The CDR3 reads CAISESLYGYTF. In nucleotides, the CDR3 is TGTGCCATCAGTGAGTCCCTATATGGCTACACCTTC.

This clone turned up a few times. In DNA, the CDR3 is TGTGCCAGCAGTCCAACCGGGAGCAATCAGCCCCAGCATTTT. This codes for CASSPTGSNQPQHF. This chain joins TRBV6-5 and TRBJ1-5, with D hard to call. In germline, CDR1 is MNHEY, CDR2 SVGAGI. V was cut by 5 bases and J by 1 base, with 9 bases left in between. The CDR3 runs to 14 residues.

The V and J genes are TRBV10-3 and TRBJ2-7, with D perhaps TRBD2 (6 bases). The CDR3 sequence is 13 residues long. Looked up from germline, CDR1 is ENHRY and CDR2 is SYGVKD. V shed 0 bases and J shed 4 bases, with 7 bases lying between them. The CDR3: CAISESTSYEQYF. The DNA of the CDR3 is TGTGCCATCAGTGAGTCGACTAGTTACGAGCAGTACTTC.